What follows are 32 T cell receptor delta chains derived from one specimen sequenced in a study of Vδ1+ human thymocytes (dated by TCRdb to 2017 to 2018). Here is what the overall study found, with its caveats: Unlike the oligoclonal repertoires in peripheral blood, the thymic TRG and TRD repertoires appeared highly polyclonal, with Gaussian CDR3 length distributions.

TCRdb shows the sequencer as Illumina MiSeq. RNA extraction was carried out with the RNeasy mini kit, and reverse transcription was then done using Superscript III. Multiplex PCR was used to generate CDR3 amplicons, with pooled V-gene forward primers and a constant-region reverse primer carrying Illumina adaptor overhangs. Identical DNA sequences were merged into single rows after TCRdb reprocessed the public reads with CATT. Here the sample has under 30,000 delta-chain clones; 7.4% occur a single time. The leading ten clones occupy around 0.99% of the sample. These TCRs' antigens remain unknown. Sequencing was performed on Vdelta1+ gamma-delta thymocytes from the thymus. This sample's cell subset or site label indicates: FACS-sorted CD3+ TCRalphabeta- TCRVdelta1+ TCRVdelta2- thymocytes. The receptor set was obtained from a girl under two years old who had congenital heart surgery.

This clone is medium-sized in the sample. The chain carries TRDV2 and TRDJ1; 8 bases fit TRDD3. V shed 0 bases, J shed 3 bases, and the junction held 5 bases outside the gene matches. The CDR3 is made up of 15 amino acids. From germline, CDR1 is GEAIGNYY and CDR2 EKD. CDR3 in amino acids: CACDTDYWGPDKLIF. The CDR3 coding sequence is TGTGCCTGTGACACCGATTACTGGGGGCCCGATAAACTCATCTTT.

This clone came up a few times. The chain joins TRDV1 to TRDJ1; perhaps TRDD2 as D (6 bases). Germline CDR1 TSWWSYY, CDR2 QGS. CDR3 length equals 20 residues. Trimming took 0 bases from V and 0 from J, leaving 23 bases between them. This chain's CDR3 is CALGELYSPTDSDDTDKLIF. CDR3 bases: TGTGCTCTTGGGGAACTTTACTCTCCTACCGACAGCGACGACACCGATAAACTCATCTTT.

The rearrangement links TRDV1 to TRDJ1, with a weak D call TRDD3 (5 bases). The CDR3 sequence is 20 residues long. The ends were cut back, 2 bases at V and 0 bases at J, with 25 bases in the middle. CDR1 TSWWSYY and CDR2 QGS come from the germline V gene. DNA for the CDR3: TGTGCTCTTGGGGAAAAGCGAGGGATCCCAACCTCCCTGTACACCGATAAACTCATCTTT. Its translation is CALGEKRGIPTSLYTDKLIF.

The chain uses TRAV29/DV5 and TRDJ1; TRDD3 matches at 13 bases. Germline V lookup: CDR1 NSMFDY, CDR2 ISSIKDK. Unmatched junction bases numbered 9, after V lost 2 bases and J lost 2 bases. This CDR3 spans 17 amino acids. The CDR3 here is CAARTLTGGYATDKLIF. CDR3 nucleotide sequence: TGTGCAGCAAGAACCCTTACTGGGGGATACGCAACCGATAAACTCATCTTT.

For the J gene the call is TRDJ1; the V gene lacks a call; the DNA was not compared with TRDD3, the D call given in the table. This CDR3 region has 24 residues. The CDR3 DNA is TGTGCTCTTGGGGAAATTCCTACCATAATTTTACGGGGATCCTCAACACTTGACACCGATAAACTCATCTTT. Protein: CALGEIPTIILRGSSTLDTDKLIF.

The J gene call is TRDJ1, but no V gene call exists; the tabulated D call, TRDD3, remains unverified against the DNA. The CDR3 has 20 amino acids. CDR3 in DNA: TGTGCTCTTGGGGAACTGCCACTCCGTACTGGGGGATACAGGTCCGATAAACTCATCTTT. It translates to CALGELPLRTGGYRSDKLIF.

This clone was detected only a few times. The chain uses TRDV1 and TRDJ1, with 7 bases aligning to TRDD3. Germline loops: CDR1 TSWWSYY, CDR2 QGS. The ends lost 0 bases at V and 0 bases at J; junction bases unmatched: 16. The CDR3 sequence is 20 residues long. CDR3 protein: CALGELSAIRDWGHTDKLIF. CDR3 in DNA: TGTGCTCTTGGGGAACTTTCTGCCATACGTGACTGGGGTCACACCGATAAACTCATCTTT.

This clone showed up just a few times. The genes are TRDV1 and TRDJ1, with D unclear. Germline lookup yields CDR1 TSWWSYY and CDR2 QGS. Trimming left V 1 base short and J 3 bases short, with 18 bases between. The CDR3 is 17 residues long. The CDR3 spells CALGEPAHGSEADKLIF. As DNA, the CDR3 is TGTGCTCTTGGGGAACCGGCCCATGGATCCGAAGCCGATAAACTCATCTTT.

This clone has more than one count but fewer than ten. The junction departs from germline at one end; a sequencing error may be responsible. The chain couples TRDV1 to TRDJ1, with D perhaps matching TRDD3 (6 bases). Germline CDR1 and CDR2: TSWWSYY and QGS. The CDR3 totals 16 residues. The chain's CDR3 is CALGELAGCWGGRLIF. In DNA form, the CDR3 reads TGTGCCCTTGGGGAACTCGCGGGCTGCTGGGGCGGAAGACTCATCTTT.

The chain links TRDV1 to TRDJ1, with 10 positions matching TRDD3. Trimming at V came to 5 bases and at J to 11 bases, leaving 17 bases not matched to a gene. In germline, CDR1 is TSWWSYY, CDR2 QGS. The CDR3 length is 16 residues. The CDR3, as DNA: TGTGCTCTTGGGACTACGGGGGGATACGAAACGGAAGAGCTCATCTTT. This sequence encodes CALGTTGGYETEELIF.

The chain has TRDV1 and TRDJ1, with a weak D call TRDD3 (5 bases). The CDR3 length is 16 residues. In germline, CDR1 is TSWWSYY, CDR2 QGS. The V end was cut by 4 bases, the J end by 5 bases, with 20 bases between. The chain's CDR3 is CALGGTTVLGSDKLIF. The DNA for the CDR3 is TGTGCTCTTGGGGGCACTACGGTCCTGGGATCTGATAAACTCATCTTT.

The gene calls are TRDV1 and TRDJ1, with 8 nucleotides matching TRDD3. Germline assignment: CDR1 TSWWSYY and CDR2 QGS. This CDR3 spans 17 amino acids. With 3 bases clipped from V and 0 bases from J, the junction kept 9 bases outside the gene matches. As DNA, the CDR3 is TGTGCTCTTGGGGATCTGGGGATACTTCGGTACACCGATAAACTCATCTTT. Its translation: CALGDLGILRYTDKLIF.

Details on this clone: Other DNA sequences within the sample encode an identical CDR3. The chain carries TRDV1 and TRDJ1; D not resolved. The CDR3 sequence is 12 residues long. Per germline, CDR1 TSWWSYY and CDR2 QGS. V was trimmed by 2 bases and J by 5 bases, leaving 6 bases between them. The CDR3 region has the DNA TGTGCTCTTGGGGAAACAGGTGATAAACTCATCTTT. Its protein is CALGETGDKLIF.

This clone was picked up a small number of times. V is TRDV1 and J is TRDJ1; TRDD3 matches at 8 bases. Germline V gene lookup returns CDR1 TSWWSYY and CDR2 QGS. The CDR3 loop spans 18 amino acids. The ends lost 5 bases at V and 0 bases at J; junction bases unmatched: 14. In nucleotides, the CDR3 is TGTGCTCTTGGGCCATTCCTGACTGGGGGTATCTACACCGATAAACTCATCTTT. Its protein is CALGPFLTGGIYTDKLIF.

No V segment was called; the J segment is TRDJ1; whether TRDD3, the table's D call, matches the DNA was not checked. The CDR3 has 20 amino acids. The DNA for the CDR3 is TGTGCTCTTGGGGAACATTGGACCTACCCCCGGGGGGCCACCCCCGATAAACTCATCTTT. It specifies CALGEHWTYPRGATPDKLIF.

This clone was counted a few times. V and J are TRDV1 and TRDJ1, with D maybe TRDD2 (5 bases). V was pared by 2 bases and J by 0 bases, with 25 bases between. The CDR3 covers 20 residues. From germline, CDR1 is TSWWSYY and CDR2 QGS. The CDR3 DNA follows: TGTGCTCTTGGGGAAGGGTGCCTACCCAGGCTGGTCCAATACACCGATAAACTCATCTTT. It translates to CALGEGCLPRLVQYTDKLIF.

V gene TRDV2 combines with J gene TRDJ2; 10 bases agree with TRDD3. Germline V lookup: CDR1 GEAIGNYY, CDR2 EKD. This CDR3 contains 18 residues. Trimming at V came to 3 bases and at J to 4 bases, leaving 13 bases not matched to a gene. The CDR3 nucleotides are TGTGCCTGTGACCCCTCGTACTGGGGGATCCGTAAGACAGCACAACTCTTCTTT. This translates into CACDPSYWGIRKTAQLFF.

The sample holds a few counts of this clone. In the same sample, other DNA sequences code for this CDR3. This chain joins TRDV1 and TRDJ1; no reliable D call. Germline V gene lookup returns CDR1 TSWWSYY and CDR2 QGS. CDR3 length equals 13 residues. The V end was cut by 2 bases, the J end by 1 base, with 5 bases between. CDR3 DNA sequence: TGTGCTCTTGGGGAATCAGGCACCGATAAACTCATCTTT. It yields the protein CALGESGTDKLIF.

The chain employs TRDV1 and TRDJ1, with a weak D call TRDD3 (6 bases). Germline V gene lookup returns CDR1 TSWWSYY and CDR2 QGS. Deletions cut 2 bases from V and 0 bases from J, with 31 bases between. There are 22 residues in the CDR3. The CDR3 spells CALGESARPLGSGEPYTDKLIF. In DNA form, the CDR3 reads TGTGCTCTTGGGGAATCAGCCCGTCCTTTGGGGTCGGGGGAACCGTACACCGATAAACTCATCTTT.

The sample holds a few counts of this clone. This chain connects TRDV1 to TRDJ1; 9 nucleotides match TRDD3. CDR1 is TSWWSYY, CDR2 QGS, per germline. The CDR3 is made up of 19 amino acids. After removal of 1 base from V and 7 bases from J, the junction contained 19 bases not matched to a gene. For the CDR3, the DNA is TGTGCTCTTGGGGAACCCCAGGCCTCCTACGACAACTGGGGGAGTAAACTCATCTTT. The encoded protein is CALGEPQASYDNWGSKLIF.

The chain carries TRDV2 and TRDJ1; 7 nucleotides line up with TRDD3. CDR3 length equals 17 residues. V lost 1 base and J lost 2; bases outside the gene matches: 12. Looked up from germline, CDR1 is GEAIGNYY and CDR2 is EKD. For the CDR3, the DNA is TGTGCCTGTGACACAGGAACCTACTGGGGCTTTACCGATAAACTCATCTTT. This codes for CACDTGTYWGFTDKLIF.

The chain uses TRDV1 and TRDJ1; D gene uncertain. The CDR3 is made up of 16 amino acids. V was trimmed by 0 bases and J by 1 base, leaving 12 bases between them. From germline, CDR1 is TSWWSYY and CDR2 QGS. CDR3: CALGELAVDFTDKLIF. The CDR3 region has the DNA TGTGCTCTTGGGGAACTTGCGGTAGATTTCACCGATAAACTCATCTTT.

This clone was detected a few times. The rearrangement uses TRDV1 and TRDJ1, with a tentative D call TRDD3 (6 bases). V gave up 6 bases and J gave up 10 bases, with 24 bases separating them. CDR3 size: 15 residues. Germline-derived CDR1 and CDR2 are TSWWSYY and QGS. The CDR3 DNA sequence: TGTGCTCTTGGCGCCCCATTGGGTACTGGGCAACGACTCATCTTT. This sequence encodes CALGAPLGTGQRLIF.

This clone came up a few times. The chain carries TRDV1 and TRDJ1; 13 bases align to TRDD3. This CDR3 contains 22 residues. V was clipped by 2 bases and J by 2 bases; unmatched bases: 20. CDR1 and CDR2 (germline): TSWWSYY, QGS. CDR3 residues: CALGEVINLRNWGIRTTDKLIF. In DNA, the CDR3 is TGTGCTCTTGGGGAAGTTATAAATCTCCGTAACTGGGGGATACGAACTACCGATAAACTCATCTTT.

In its sample, this clone was seen a few times. This chain links TRDV1 with TRDJ1; D unresolved. The ends were cut back, 7 bases at V and 2 bases at J, with 26 bases in the middle. This CDR3 has 18 amino acids. The germline V gene encodes CDR1 TSWWSYY and CDR2 QGS. CDR3 sequence: CALDLTRGQITGTDKLIF. DNA of the CDR3: TGTGCTCTTGATCTAACCCGGGGCCAAATTACGGGGACCGATAAACTCATCTTT.

The chain links TRDV1 to TRDJ1; D may be TRDD2 (5 bases). This CDR3 spans 17 amino acids. Germline V gives CDR1 TSWWSYY, CDR2 QGS. Trimming removed 2 bases from V and 0 bases from J, with 16 bases in between. This CDR3 is CALGEFPTSLYTDKLIF. The CDR3 DNA follows: TGTGCTCTTGGGGAATTCCCCACTTCCCTCTACACCGATAAACTCATCTTT.

This clone showed up just a few times. This chain uses TRDV1 with TRDJ1, with TRDD3 matching over 12 bases. The CDR3 length is 18 residues. Germline loops: CDR1 TSWWSYY, CDR2 QGS. V was pared by 3 bases and J by 4 bases, with 12 bases of the junction left unmatched. The CDR3 region has the DNA TGTGCTCTTGGGGATAGTCCCCTGACTGGGGGATACAACGATAAACTCATCTTT. Translated, it gives CALGDSPLTGGYNDKLIF.

The rearrangement links TRDV1 to TRDJ1; 8 bases are a match to TRDD3. Trimming took 0 bases from V and 3 from J; bases not matched to a gene: 24. The germline V gene has CDR1 TSWWSYY and CDR2 QGS. The CDR3 has 22 residues. The CDR3 reads CALGELSPWDDDPHWGADKLIF. CDR3 bases: TGTGCTCTTGGGGAACTCTCCCCCTGGGACGACGACCCACACTGGGGGGCCGATAAACTCATCTTT.

The J gene is TRDJ2, the V gene TRDV1; no clear D. Germline V CDR1 and CDR2: TSWWSYY, QGS. V was pared by 5 bases and J by 3 bases, with 25 bases between. This CDR3 is built from 19 residues. The CDR3 loop reads CALGNPLPRPRGVTAQLFF. As DNA, the CDR3 is TGTGCTCTTGGGAACCCCTTACCTCGTCCCCGGGGTGTGACAGCACAACTCTTCTTT.

This clone appeared a few times. One end of the junction fails to match germline, which may point to a read error. The identical CDR3 is also encoded by other nucleotide sequences in the sample. The V gene is TRDV1, the J gene TRDJ1; no clear D gene. This CDR3 has 18 amino acids. The germline V gene encodes CDR1 TSWWSYY and CDR2 QGS. This CDR3 reads CALGELRFPRRYTDKLIF. The CDR3 DNA is TGTGCTCTTGGGGAACTCCGTTTTCCACGTCGGTACACCGACAAACTCATCTTT.

The rearrangement joins TRDV1 to TRDJ1; 10 nucleotides match TRDD3. TCRdb supplies no J gene; here it was assigned by aligning the nucleotide sequence to germline. V lost 1 base and J lost 0; bases outside the gene matches: 26. The CDR3 is made up of 24 amino acids. Germline lookup yields CDR1 TSWWSYY and CDR2 QGS. DNA of the CDR3: TGTGCTCTTGGGGAACATGGAGGACGGGGTCCCTACTGGGGGATGTCTTCGTACACCGATAAACTCATCTTT. Translated: CALGEHGGRGPYWGMSSYTDKLIF.

This clone appeared a few times. The V call is TRDV1, the J call TRDJ1; 8 nucleotides align to TRDD3. Germline V CDR1 and CDR2: TSWWSYY, QGS. V trimming: 4 bases; J trimming: 0 bases; junction bases outside the gene matches: 25. The CDR3 runs 22 residues. The CDR3 sequence: CALGGFSSTPRTGGRYTDKLIF. CDR3 coding DNA: TGTGCTCTTGGGGGATTTTCCTCCACACCTCGTACTGGGGGTCGGTACACCGATAAACTCATCTTT.